Listed below are T cell receptor beta chains from one sample, sequenced in a study of T cell repertoires in cytomegalovirus infection. TCRdb independently ran MiXCR on the reads; one entry per CDR3 protein. The table lists tens of thousands of distinct CDR3 sequences, more than 20% of them singletons, with about 66% in the top ten. Their recognized antigens are unknown. The sample in question was CD8+ T cells from cultured PBMCs, obtained from culture after CMV antigen stimulation. These receptor sequences come from a human donor in good health (CMV status not recorded). Some clones in this sample may be carry-over from other donors' samples. Each CDR3 is given with its conserved first and last residue. D genes are given only for firm matches. Clone size is stated in some rows and not others, as once, few, many or a class when expanded.

v_gene: TRBV6-2/TRBV6-3
j_gene: TRBJ2-1
d_gene: NA
abundance: few
CDR3aa: CASSYPSNEQFF
CDR3nt: TGTGCCAGCAGTTACCCCTCTAATGAGCAGTTCTTC

v_gene: TRBV2
j_gene: TRBJ1-1
d_gene: NA
abundance: few
CDR3aa: CASRTLKGRNTEAFF
CDR3nt: TGTGCCAGCAGGACACTTAAAGGGAGGAACACTGAAGCTTTCTTT

v_gene: TRBV5-6
j_gene: TRBJ1-2
d_gene: NA
abundance: few
CDR3aa: CASSLNGDYGYTF
CDR3nt: TGTGCCAGCAGCTTGAACGGTGACTATGGCTACACCTTC

v_gene: TRBV28
j_gene: TRBJ2-7
d_gene: TRBD1
abundance: NA
CDR3aa: CASSLDRVGEQYF
CDR3nt: TGTGCCAGCAGTCTCGACAGGGTAGGAGAGCAGTACTTC

v_gene: TRBV12-3/TRBV12-4
j_gene: TRBJ2-1
d_gene: NA
abundance: NA
CDR3aa: CASSQGIYEQFF
CDR3nt: TGTGCCAGCAGCCAAGGGATATACGAGCAGTTCTTC

v_gene: TRBV7-9
j_gene: TRBJ1-1
d_gene: NA
abundance: NA
CDR3aa: CASSPSGRGLRNTEAFF
CDR3nt: TGTGCCAGCAGCCCCTCCGGAAGGGGTTTGAGGAACACTGAAGCTTTCTTT

v_gene: TRBV20-1
j_gene: TRBJ2-4
d_gene: NA
abundance: few
CDR3aa: CSARGLGKNIQYF
CDR3nt: TGCAGTGCTAGGGGTCTGGGTAAAAACATTCAGTACTTC

v_gene: TRBV11-2
j_gene: TRBJ2-1
d_gene: TRBD2
abundance: few
CDR3aa: CASSLTPPSGGVYEQFF
CDR3nt: TGTGCCAGCAGCTTAACCCCTCCCAGCGGGGGGGTCTATGAGCAGTTCTTC

v_gene: TRBV7-9
j_gene: TRBJ1-6
d_gene: NA
abundance: NA
CDR3aa: CASVRGTSSYNSPLHF
CDR3nt: TGTGCCAGCGTACGAGGGACGAGCTCCTATAATTCACCCCTCCACTTT

v_gene: TRBV11-2
j_gene: TRBJ2-2
d_gene: NA
abundance: few
CDR3aa: CASSTFSRTGELFF
CDR3nt: TGTGCCAGCAGCACTTTTTCACGAACCGGGGAGCTGTTTTTT

v_gene: TRBV6-2/TRBV6-3
j_gene: TRBJ2-1
d_gene: NA
abundance: NA
CDR3aa: CASSYGLNEQFF
CDR3nt: TGTGCCAGCAGTTATGGATTGAATGAGCAGTTCTTC

v_gene: TRBV7-8
j_gene: TRBJ2-7
d_gene: NA
abundance: few
CDR3aa: CASSLEVPYEQYF
CDR3nt: TGTGCCAGCAGCTTGGAGGTTCCCTACGAGCAGTACTTC

v_gene: TRBV7-2
j_gene: TRBJ1-2
d_gene: NA
abundance: few
CDR3aa: CASSRRTDYGYTF
CDR3nt: TGTGCCAGCAGCCGAAGGACGGATTATGGCTACACCTTC

v_gene: TRBV7-9
j_gene: TRBJ2-3
d_gene: NA
abundance: few
CDR3aa: CASSLPGSGTDTQYF
CDR3nt: TGTGCCAGCAGCTTACCGGGGAGCGGTACAGATACGCAGTATTTT

v_gene: TRBV13
j_gene: TRBJ1-5
d_gene: NA
abundance: NA
CDR3aa: CASRSGASNQPQHF
CDR3nt: TGTGCCAGCAGGTCAGGGGCTAGCAATCAGCCCCAGCATTTT

v_gene: TRBV6-1
j_gene: TRBJ1-5
d_gene: NA
abundance: few
CDR3aa: CASKGDPTKKGNQPQHF
CDR3nt: TGTGCCAGCAAAGGGGATCCGACAAAGAAAGGCAATCAGCCCCAGCATTTT

v_gene: TRBV27
j_gene: TRBJ2-1
d_gene: NA
abundance: few
CDR3aa: CASSLGDSSNNEQFF
CDR3nt: TGTGCCAGCAGTTTAGGGGACTCCTCAAACAATGAGCAGTTCTTC

v_gene: TRBV7-9
j_gene: TRBJ1-1
d_gene: NA
abundance: few
CDR3aa: CASSGQIGNTEAFF
CDR3nt: TGTGCCAGCAGCGGACAAATCGGGAACACTGAAGCTTTCTTT

v_gene: TRBV7-9
j_gene: TRBJ1-5
d_gene: TRBD1
abundance: many
CDR3aa: CASSSTGVGNQPQHF
CDR3nt: TGTGCCAGCAGCTCTACAGGGGTGGGGAATCAGCCCCAGCATTTT

v_gene: TRBV7-8
j_gene: TRBJ2-3
d_gene: TRBD2
abundance: few
CDR3aa: CASSPRTSAYTDTQYF
CDR3nt: TGTGCCAGCAGCCCCAGGACTAGCGCTTACACAGATACGCAGTATTTT

v_gene: TRBV11-1
j_gene: TRBJ2-1
d_gene: TRBD2
abundance: NA
CDR3aa: CASSTGLVSYNEQFF
CDR3nt: TGTGCCAGCAGCACAGGACTAGTGTCCTACAATGAGCAGTTCTTC

v_gene: TRBV6-6
j_gene: TRBJ2-3
d_gene: NA
abundance: NA
CDR3aa: CASSYGYTDTQYF
CDR3nt: TGTGCCAGCAGTTACGGGTACACAGATACGCAGTATTTT

v_gene: TRBV4-1
j_gene: TRBJ2-1
d_gene: NA
abundance: NA
CDR3aa: CASSPSPGARSDEQFF
CDR3nt: TGCGCCAGCAGCCCAAGTCCGGGAGCGAGGAGCGATGAGCAGTTCTTC

v_gene: TRBV6-2/TRBV6-3
j_gene: TRBJ2-7
d_gene: NA
abundance: once
CDR3aa: CASSYVPMARGHEQYF
CDR3nt: TGTGCCAGCAGTTACGTTCCAATGGCTCGGGGCCACGAGCAGTACTTC

v_gene: TRBV7-2
j_gene: TRBJ1-2
d_gene: NA
abundance: few
CDR3aa: CASSLDEFTNYGYTF
CDR3nt: TGTGCCAGCAGCTTAGACGAGTTTACAAACTATGGCTACACCTTC

v_gene: TRBV6-1
j_gene: TRBJ1-6
d_gene: NA
abundance: NA
CDR3aa: CASSESGEADPRSPLHF
CDR3nt: TGTGCCAGCAGTGAAAGTGGGGAGGCCGACCCGCGGTCACCCCTCCACTTT

v_gene: TRBV6-1
j_gene: TRBJ2-1
d_gene: NA
abundance: few
CDR3aa: CASSEAGTAWVASAFF
CDR3nt: TGTGCCAGCAGTGAAGCTGGGACTGCATGGGTCGCGTCCGCGTTCTTC

v_gene: TRBV27
j_gene: TRBJ2-7
d_gene: TRBD1
abundance: NA
CDR3aa: CASSSGTGFVDEQYF
CDR3nt: TGTGCCAGCAGTTCTGGGACAGGCTTTGTGGACGAGCAGTACTTC

v_gene: TRBV7-2
j_gene: TRBJ2-2
d_gene: NA
abundance: few
CDR3aa: CASSVLLGGSGDTGELFF
CDR3nt: TGTGCCAGCAGCGTTCTGTTAGGGGGCAGCGGGGACACCGGGGAGCTGTTTTTT

v_gene: TRBV20-1
j_gene: TRBJ2-4
d_gene: NA
abundance: NA
CDR3aa: CSARGQSKNIQYF
CDR3nt: TGCAGTGCTAGAGGACAGTCCAAAAACATTCAGTACTTC

v_gene: TRBV4-1
j_gene: TRBJ1-3
d_gene: NA
abundance: few
CDR3aa: CASSQTTGVSGNTIYF
CDR3nt: TGCGCCAGCAGCCAAACGACAGGTGTCTCTGGAAACACCATATATTTT

v_gene: TRBV10-3
j_gene: TRBJ2-5
d_gene: NA
abundance: many
CDR3aa: CAISEGVGVAGTQYF
CDR3nt: TGTGCCATCAGTGAGGGAGTGGGAGTGGCGGGGACCCAGTACTTC

v_gene: TRBV6-1
j_gene: TRBJ1-1
d_gene: TRBD1
abundance: NA
CDR3aa: CASRTGAMNTEAFF
CDR3nt: TGTGCCAGCAGGACAGGGGCAATGAACACTGAAGCTTTCTTT

v_gene: TRBV12-3/TRBV12-4
j_gene: TRBJ1-1
d_gene: TRBD1
abundance: NA
CDR3aa: CASTPGGGGTEAFF
CDR3nt: TGTGCCAGCACTCCAGGGGGGGGAGGCACTGAAGCTTTCTTT

v_gene: TRBV15
j_gene: TRBJ1-1
d_gene: NA
abundance: NA
CDR3aa: CATSRGGNTEAFF
CDR3nt: TGTGCCACCAGCAGAGGCGGGAACACTGAAGCTTTCTTT

v_gene: TRBV2
j_gene: TRBJ2-3
d_gene: NA
abundance: NA
CDR3aa: CASTEGQDSTDTQYF
CDR3nt: TGTGCCAGCACCGAAGGTCAGGATAGCACAGATACGCAGTATTTT

v_gene: TRBV28
j_gene: TRBJ2-3
d_gene: NA
abundance: NA
CDR3aa: CASSLTDSLFRRYF
CDR3nt: TGTGCCAGCAGTTTAACGGACAGCCTATTTCGGCGGTATTTT

v_gene: TRBV20-1
j_gene: TRBJ1-1
d_gene: NA
abundance: few
CDR3aa: CSGRWGMNTEAFF
CDR3nt: TGCAGTGGTAGGTGGGGTATGAACACTGAAGCTTTCTTT

v_gene: TRBV7-2
j_gene: TRBJ2-7
d_gene: TRBD2
abundance: NA
CDR3aa: CAPGDYSYEQYF
CDR3nt: TGTGCCCCGGGGGACTACTCCTACGAGCAGTACTTC

v_gene: TRBV12-3/TRBV12-4
j_gene: TRBJ1-2
d_gene: NA
abundance: NA
CDR3aa: CASSSVTVLYGYTF
CDR3nt: TGTGCCAGCAGTTCAGTGACAGTACTCTATGGCTACACCTTC

v_gene: TRBV7-8
j_gene: TRBJ2-3
d_gene: TRBD2
abundance: many
CDR3aa: CASSFPRRLAGASTDTQYF
CDR3nt: TGTGCCAGCAGCTTCCCTCGGCGACTAGCGGGGGCTAGCACAGATACGCAGTATTTT

v_gene: TRBV5-6
j_gene: TRBJ2-5
d_gene: NA
abundance: few
CDR3aa: CASSLGMEETQYF
CDR3nt: TGTGCCAGCAGCTTGGGTATGGAAGAGACCCAGTACTTC

v_gene: TRBV29-1
j_gene: TRBJ1-2
d_gene: NA
abundance: once
CDR3aa: CSVVELYGYTF
CDR3nt: TGCAGCGTTGTGGAACTCTATGGCTACACCTTC

v_gene: TRBV6-2/TRBV6-3
j_gene: TRBJ1-5
d_gene: TRBD1
abundance: NA
CDR3aa: CASTRQGFQSNQPQHF
CDR3nt: TGTGCCAGCACCAGACAGGGGTTCCAAAGCAATCAGCCCCAGCATTTT

v_gene: TRBV4-1
j_gene: TRBJ1-6
d_gene: NA
abundance: NA
CDR3aa: CASSQGGEGHNSPLHF
CDR3nt: TGCGCCAGCAGCCAGGGGGGGGAAGGGCATAATTCACCCCTCCACTTT

v_gene: TRBV4-3
j_gene: TRBJ2-7
d_gene: TRBD2
abundance: few
CDR3aa: CASSPGLASSYEQYF
CDR3nt: TGCGCCAGCAGCCCTGGACTAGCGAGCTCCTACGAGCAGTACTTC

v_gene: TRBV12-3/TRBV12-4
j_gene: TRBJ2-7
d_gene: TRBD1
abundance: NA
CDR3aa: CASGVVRTGAYEQYF
CDR3nt: TGTGCCAGCGGTGTTGTCCGGACAGGGGCCTACGAGCAGTACTTC